This T cell receptor (beta chain) was found in a study of cytomegalovirus exposure and HLA in healthy donors. Study-level findings and limits: Rarity characterized most TCR sequences, yet some public TCRs appeared in many donors.

After removal of 4 bases from V and 5 bases from J, the junction contained 4 bases not matched to a gene. The length of the CDR3 is 14 residues. Germline-derived CDR1 and CDR2 are SGHRS and YFSETQ. Both 60 Vbeta primers and 13 Jbeta primers went into the PCR. The assay was immunoSEQ multiplex PCR, and TCRdb's table has in-frame clones only and misses some. Of more than 90,000 clones listed, approximately 72% are singletons. As concerns this clone: What it binds is unknown.

This receptor was identified in a woman aged 40 to 50 in good health and CMV-seronegative. Sequencing was carried out using PBMCs. The J gene is TRBJ2-7, the V gene TRBV5-1; TRBD1 matches at 12 bases. The CDR3 nucleotides are TGCGCCAGCAGCAGGGACAGGGGGCAACACGAGCAGTACTTC. Encoded protein: CASSRDRGQHEQYF.